This TCR beta chain is drawn from a study of T-cell memory formation after mild COVID-19. Study-level information: TCR clusters largely stayed donor specific. Whole-study findings and limits: The appearance of some responding clones in pre-infection memory suggested that cross-reactive memory joined.

The length of the CDR3 is 16 residues. CDR1 SGHTS and CDR2 YDEGEE come from the germline V gene. Trimming removed 4 bases from V and 3 bases from J; junction bases left unmatched: 9. MiXCR, run by TCRdb on the 5' RACE reads, gives a single entry per CDR3 protein. In the table there are a few hundred thousand distinct CDR3 sequences, about 21% of which are singletons. For this clonotype: Its specificity is not known.

The chain joins TRBV5-8 to TRBJ2-3, with 9 nucleotides matching TRBD1. This sequence originates from an adult woman who had mild COVID-19 (a few samples of this study predate the infection). Cell type and time point are not known. Sequencing was performed on PBMCs or a T cell subset sorted from them (not recorded which). CDR3 sequence: CASSEPGTGSTDTQYF. CDR3 nucleotide sequence: TGTGCCAGCAGCGAACCCGGGACAGGGAGTACAGATACGCAGTATTTT.